The rows below give T cell receptor beta chains drawn from one sample of a study of blood T cell repertoires in COVID-19. The method was immunoSEQ multiplex PCR; TCRdb's version includes in-frame clones alone and lacks a portion of them. The table has around 270,000 clones, roughly 90% seen once. Specimen: peripheral blood. All receptors derive from a man between 35 and 55 years old with acute or convalescent COVID-19. CDR3s include the opening cysteine and the closing phenylalanine or tryptophan. D genes are given only for firm matches. Size values are once, few and many counts, or a class for expanded clones, and some rows have none.

TRBV3-1/TRBV3-2	TRBD1	.	TRBJ2-1	CASSPGQGAYEQFF	TGTGCCAGCAGCCCAGGACAGGGGGCCTATGAGCAGTTCTTC
TRBV18	.	.	TRBJ2-3	CASSRDPPSTDTQYF	TGTGCCAGCTCGCGGGACCCACCTAGCACAGATACGCAGTATTTT
TRBV5-1	TRBD1	.	TRBJ1-1	CASSSLTGGTEAFF	TGCGCCAGCAGCTCGCTCACAGGGGGCACTGAAGCTTTCTTT
TRBV6-5	TRBD1	.	TRBJ1-2	CASSLHRTGGYGYTF	TGTGCCAGCAGCCTCCATAGGACAGGGGGCTATGGCTACACCTTC
TRBV7-8	.	few	TRBJ1-3	CASSSSVGNTIYF	TGTGCCAGCAGCTCTTCGGTTGGAAACACCATATATTTT
TRBV27	.	.	TRBJ1-1	CASSFSRNTEAFF	TGTGCCAGCAGTTTTAGCAGGAACACTGAAGCTTTCTTT
TRBV15	.	.	TRBJ1-1	CATSGGAGVRGTEAFF	TGTGCCACCAGCGGAGGAGCCGGGGTAAGAGGGACTGAAGCTTTCTTT
TRBV9	TRBD2	.	TRBJ2-1	CASSLLGGAYNEQFF	TGTGCCAGCAGCCTTTTGGGGGGGGCCTACAATGAGCAGTTCTTC
TRBV5-1	.	once	TRBJ1-1	CASSFENGVNTEAFF	TGCGCCAGCAGCTTTGAAAACGGTGTGAACACTGAAGCTTTCTTT
TRBV5-4	.	.	TRBJ2-3	CASSLWGESTDTQYF	TGTGCCAGCAGCTTGTGGGGGGAGAGCACAGATACGCAGTATTTT
TRBV5-1	TRBD2	.	TRBJ2-7	CASSSGTSGRSSYEQYF	TGCGCCAGCAGCTCAGGGACTAGCGGGAGGAGCTCCTACGAGCAGTACTTC
TRBV15	TRBD2	.	TRBJ2-1	CATSRLAGVYNEQFF	TGTGCCACCAGCAGACTAGCGGGGGTCTACAATGAGCAGTTCTTC
TRBV5-6	.	few	TRBJ1-5	CASSRRAYSNQPQHF	TGTGCCAGCAGCAGGAGGGCCTATAGCAATCAGCCCCAGCATTTT
TRBV15	.	.	TRBJ1-4	CATSRGEGIGGEKLFF	TGTGCCACCAGCAGAGGGGAAGGCATCGGAGGGGAAAAACTGTTTTTT
TRBV5-4	.	.	TRBJ1-1	CASSSLKGVTMNTEAFF	TGTGCCAGCAGCTCCTTGAAGGGGGTCACCATGAACACTGAAGCTTTCTTT
TRBV3-1/TRBV3-2	.	.	TRBJ2-3	CASSLPGAGGDTQYF	TGTGCCAGCAGCCTACCGGGGGCCGGGGGGGATACGCAGTATTTT
TRBV7-6	TRBD1	.	TRBJ1-2	CASSPDRGIRYGYTF	TGTGCCAGCAGCCCGGACAGGGGAATTCGCTATGGCTACACCTTC
TRBV6-4	TRBD2	few	TRBJ2-1	CASSVLAGGENEQFF	TGTGCCAGCAGTGTACTAGCGGGGGGGGAGAATGAGCAGTTCTTC
TRBV25-1	.	.	TRBJ1-2	CASTASGGGAHGYTF	TGTGCCAGCACCGCCTCTGGAGGGGGGGCCCATGGCTACACCTTC
TRBV29-1	TRBD1	.	TRBJ1-1	CSVVVQGAGTEAFF	TGCAGCGTTGTTGTTCAGGGGGCGGGGACTGAAGCTTTCTTT
TRBV10-3	.	.	TRBJ1-1	CAISESGRGGTEAFF	TGTGCCATCAGTGAGTCTGGAAGGGGGGGCACTGAAGCTTTCTTT
TRBV28	.	.	TRBJ1-2	CASRSPQTENYGYTF	TGTGCCAGCAGATCCCCCCAGACAGAAAACTATGGCTACACCTTC
TRBV24-1	TRBD1	.	TRBJ2-2	CATSDPTGDRGNTGELFF	TGTGCCACCAGTGACCCGACCGGGGACAGGGGCAACACCGGGGAGCTGTTTTTT
TRBV9	TRBD1	.	TRBJ1-1	CASSVEGGGVAFF	TGTGCCAGCAGCGTAGAAGGGGGCGGGGTAGCTTTCTTT
TRBV6-5	TRBD1	.	TRBJ1-2	CASSLQGPYGYTF	TGTGCCAGCAGTTTACAGGGGCCTTATGGCTACACCTTC
TRBV12-1	.	.	TRBJ2-2	CASTETNRDRGGGELFF	TGTGCCAGCACCGAGACGAACCGGGACAGGGGAGGCGGGGAGCTGTTTTTT
TRBV6-5	.	few	TRBJ2-2	CASKTERGGELFF	TGTGCCAGCAAGACTGAACGTGGCGGGGAGCTGTTTTTT
TRBV3-1/TRBV3-2	.	.	TRBJ1-3	CASSQPGGAPGNTIYF	TGTGCCAGCAGCCAACCCGGGGGGGCCCCTGGAAACACCATATATTTT
TRBV11-2	TRBD2	.	TRBJ2-1	CASSWTSGASGGQFF	TGTGCCAGCAGCTGGACTAGCGGAGCCTCGGGGGGGCAGTTCTTC
TRBV3-1/TRBV3-2	TRBD1	.	TRBJ1-5	CASSQDRALQPQHF	TGTGCCAGCAGCCAGGACAGGGCCCTTCAGCCCCAGCATTTT
TRBV5-1	.	.	TRBJ1-1	CASSSGVLNLNTEAFF	TGCGCCAGCAGCTCGGGGGTCCTTAACCTGAACACTGAAGCTTTCTTT
TRBV5-6	TRBD1	.	TRBJ1-2	CASSGLDRVGLIFDYGYTF	TGTGCCAGCAGCGGCTTGGACAGGGTTGGATTAATCTTTGACTATGGCTACACCTTC
TRBV2	TRBD2	once	TRBJ2-3	CASRRLAGGDTDTQYF	TGTGCCAGCAGACGACTAGCGGGGGGTGACACAGATACGCAGTATTTT
TRBV12-3/TRBV12-4	.	.	TRBJ1-1	CASSLPWSKAFF	TGTGCCAGCAGTTTACCGTGGAGTAAAGCTTTCTTT
TRBV10-1	.	.	TRBJ1-3	CASSDGLSGNTIYF	TGCGCCAGCAGTGACGGGTTATCTGGAAACACCATATATTTT
TRBV15	.	once	TRBJ2-1	CATSREFGRYNEQFF	TGTGCCACCAGCAGAGAGTTTGGGAGGTACAATGAGCAGTTCTTC
TRBV6-1	.	.	TRBJ1-2	CASSEAPTANYGYTF	TGTGCCAGCAGTGAAGCCCCGACAGCTAACTATGGCTACACCTTC
TRBV12-3/TRBV12-4	.	.	TRBJ1-1	CASSFINTEAFF	TGTGCCAGCAGTTTCATCAACACTGAAGCTTTCTTT
TRBV10-3	TRBD1	.	TRBJ1-1	CASRQGMNTEAFF	TGTGCCAGTCGACAGGGGATGAACACTGAAGCTTTCTTT
TRBV6-5	.	.	TRBJ2-7	CASSYSLRSRDYEQYF	TGTGCCAGCAGTTACTCCCTCCGGTCCAGGGACTACGAGCAGTACTTC
TRBV11-2	.	.	TRBJ1-6	CASIPTQNSPLHF	TGTGCCAGCATCCCGACTCAAAATTCACCCCTCCACTTT
TRBV3-1/TRBV3-2	TRBD2	.	TRBJ2-1	CASSPLSSGGVKNEQFF	TGTGCCAGCAGCCCCCTCTCTAGCGGGGGGGTTAAAAATGAGCAGTTCTTC